Shown below are 4 T cell receptor beta chains from a single sample sequenced in a study of CD8+CD57+ T cells in acquired aplastic anemia. The study profiled TCR beta VDJ and CDR3 using genomic DNA as template. TCRdb redid the calling of the reads with MiXCR, one entry per CDR3 protein. The table has about 160,000 distinct CDR3 sequences, around 40% seen once. The sample comprised sorted CD4+, CD8+, or CD8+CD57+ T cells (not recorded which) from PBMCs. The receptors stem from a human donor in good health.

On this clonotype: One junction end does not reproduce the germline sequence, and a read error may be involved. The V call is TRBV5-6, the J call TRBJ1-6; possibly TRBD1 for D (5 bases). CDR1 is SGHDT and CDR2 is YYEEEE in the germline V gene. This CDR3 spans 16 amino acids. The CDR3 region has the DNA TGTGCCAACAGCTTTGCCCCGGGGCAGACGGATTCACCCCTCCACTTT. This codes for CANSFAPGQTDSPLHF.

The J gene is TRBJ1-1, the V gene TRBV10-2; D is possibly TRBD1 (6 bases). Germline lookup yields CDR1 WSHSY and CDR2 SAAADI. V shed 6 bases and J shed 0 bases, with 11 bases lying between them. CDR3 size: 14 residues. The CDR3 DNA reads TGCGCCAGCAGGTCGACAGGTATGAACACTGAAGCTTTCTTT. This codes for CASRSTGMNTEAFF.

V and J are TRBV15 and TRBJ1-5; D may be TRBD1 (5 bases). Germline V lookup: CDR1 LNHNV, CDR2 YYDKDF (reference sequence). Trimming took off 5 bases at V and 6 bases at J, with 14 bases between the two ends. The CDR3 length is 14 residues. DNA of the CDR3: TGTGCCACCAGCGGGGGAGGCGGCCGTCAGCCCCAGCATTTT. This sequence encodes CATSGGGGRQPQHF.

The chain carries TRBV12-3 or TRBV12-4 and TRBJ2-3; D gene unclear. This CDR3 region has 12 residues. Trimming took off 7 bases at V and 6 bases at J, with 11 bases between the two ends. As DNA, the CDR3 is TGTGCCAGCACTCACGGGTGGGATACGCAGTATTTT. Its translation: CASTHGWDTQYF.